This entry concerns a single T cell receptor beta chain. The data were produced by immunoSEQ multiplex PCR, yet TCRdb's version contains in-frame clones alone and is incomplete. There are fewer than 95,000 clones in the sample; approximately 79% occur only once, and around 15% lies in the top ten. This specimen comes from a study of blood T cell repertoires in COVID-19. The CDR3 sequence is 13 residues long. V lost 2 bases to trimming and J lost 0 bases, with 4 bases between them. The source of this sequence is a woman over 75 with acute or convalescent COVID-19. What was sequenced was peripheral blood. The J gene is TRBJ1-1, the V gene TRBV12-3 or TRBV12-4, with no clear D. The CDR3 bases are TGTGCCAGCAGTTTACAGATGAACACTGAAGCTTTCTTT. Encoded protein: CASSLQMNTEAFF.